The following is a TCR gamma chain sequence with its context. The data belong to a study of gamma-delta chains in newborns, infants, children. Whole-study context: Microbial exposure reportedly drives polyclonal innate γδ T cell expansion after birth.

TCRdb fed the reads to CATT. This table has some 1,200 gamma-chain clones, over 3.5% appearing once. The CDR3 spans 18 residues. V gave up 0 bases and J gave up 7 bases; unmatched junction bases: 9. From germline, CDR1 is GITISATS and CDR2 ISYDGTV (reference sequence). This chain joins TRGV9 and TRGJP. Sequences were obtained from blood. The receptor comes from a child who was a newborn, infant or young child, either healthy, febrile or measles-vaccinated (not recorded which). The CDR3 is CALWEVQFRELGKKIKVF. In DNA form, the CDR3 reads TGTGCCTTGTGGGAGGTGCAATTTCGGGAGTTGGGCAAAAAAATCAAGGTATTT.